This TCR beta chain comes out of a study of T-cell reconstitution after alpha-beta-depleted transplantation in children. The CDR3 spans 15 residues. Trimming cost V 3 bases and J 0 bases, with 12 bases left between them. Germline V gene lookup returns CDR1 SGDLS and CDR2 YYNGEE. This clonotype was seen ten or more times. Its cognate antigen is unknown. Unique molecular identifiers were used to barcode this TCRbeta library. MiXCR, applied by TCRdb to the PCR reads, yields one record per CDR3 protein. The sample includes 400,000 to 550,000 distinct CDR3 sequences, 10% of them seen just once. Study conclusions and caveats: Diversity of TCRbeta at day 60 was high in some patients, arising from surviving recipient T cells and thymic progenitors. It was reported that alpha-beta T cells came from several hundred expanded graft clones (about two months after transplant).

This clonotype was obtained from a child aged 2 to 9 with inherited bone marrow failure, due to receive a stem cell transplant. The V call is TRBV9, the J call TRBJ1-1, with a possible D match to TRBD1 (5 bases). The source material was PBMCs, sampled before TCRalphabeta/CD19-depleted stem cell transplant. The CDR3 loop reads CASSASGRMNTEAFF. The CDR3 nucleotides read TGTGCCAGCAGCGCGTCGGGACGGATGAACACTGAAGCTTTCTTT.